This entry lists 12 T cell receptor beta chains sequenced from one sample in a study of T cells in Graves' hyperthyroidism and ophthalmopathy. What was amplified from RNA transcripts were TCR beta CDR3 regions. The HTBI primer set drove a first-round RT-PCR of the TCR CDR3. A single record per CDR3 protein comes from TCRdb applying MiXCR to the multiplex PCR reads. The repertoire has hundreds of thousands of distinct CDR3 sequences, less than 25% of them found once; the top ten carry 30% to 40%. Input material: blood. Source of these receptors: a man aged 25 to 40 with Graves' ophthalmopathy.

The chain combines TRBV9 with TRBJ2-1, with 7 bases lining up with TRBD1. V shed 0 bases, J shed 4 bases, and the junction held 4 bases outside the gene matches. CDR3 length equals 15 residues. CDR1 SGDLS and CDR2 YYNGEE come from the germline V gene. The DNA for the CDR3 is TGTGCCAGCAGCGTAGCTGGGACAGAATACAATGAGCAGTTCTTC. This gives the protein CASSVAGTEYNEQFF.

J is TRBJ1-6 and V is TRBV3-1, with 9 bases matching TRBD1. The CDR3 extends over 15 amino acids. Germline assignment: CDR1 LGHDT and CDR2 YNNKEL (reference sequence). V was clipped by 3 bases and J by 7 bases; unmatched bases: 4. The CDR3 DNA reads TGTGCCAGCAGCCAGGATGACAGGGGGAATTCACCCCTCCACTTT. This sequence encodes CASSQDDRGNSPLHF.

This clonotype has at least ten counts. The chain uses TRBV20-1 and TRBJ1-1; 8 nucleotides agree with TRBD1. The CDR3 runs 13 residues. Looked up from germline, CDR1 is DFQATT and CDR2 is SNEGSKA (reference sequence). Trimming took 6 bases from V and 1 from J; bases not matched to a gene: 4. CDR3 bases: TGCAGTGCCCGACAGGGGACGAACACTGAAGCTTTCTTT. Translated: CSARQGTNTEAFF.

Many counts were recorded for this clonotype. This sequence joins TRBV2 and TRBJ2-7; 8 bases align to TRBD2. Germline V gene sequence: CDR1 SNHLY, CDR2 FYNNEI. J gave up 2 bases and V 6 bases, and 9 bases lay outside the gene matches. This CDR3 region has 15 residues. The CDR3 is CASRGTRNRPYEQYF. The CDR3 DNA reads TGTGCCAGCAGAGGGACTAGAAATCGTCCCTACGAGCAGTACTTC.

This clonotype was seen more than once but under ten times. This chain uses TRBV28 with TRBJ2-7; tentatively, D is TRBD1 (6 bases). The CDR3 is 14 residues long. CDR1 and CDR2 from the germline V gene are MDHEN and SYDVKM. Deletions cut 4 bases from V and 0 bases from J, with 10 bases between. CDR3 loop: CASSSQGISYEQYF. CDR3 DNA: TGTGCCAGCAGTTCTCAGGGGATCTCCTACGAGCAGTACTTC.

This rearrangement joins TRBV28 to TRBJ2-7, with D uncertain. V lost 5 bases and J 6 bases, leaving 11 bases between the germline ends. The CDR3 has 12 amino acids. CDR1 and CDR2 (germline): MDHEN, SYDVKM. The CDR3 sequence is CASSLPQSEQYF. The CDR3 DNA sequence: TGTGCCAGCAGTCTCCCCCAAAGCGAGCAGTACTTC.

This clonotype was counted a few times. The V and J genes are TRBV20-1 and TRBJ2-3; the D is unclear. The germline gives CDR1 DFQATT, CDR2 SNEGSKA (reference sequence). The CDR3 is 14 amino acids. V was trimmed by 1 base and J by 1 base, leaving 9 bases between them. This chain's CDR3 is CSARAVLGTDTQYF. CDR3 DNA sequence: TGCAGTGCTAGAGCAGTCTTAGGCACAGATACGCAGTATTTT.

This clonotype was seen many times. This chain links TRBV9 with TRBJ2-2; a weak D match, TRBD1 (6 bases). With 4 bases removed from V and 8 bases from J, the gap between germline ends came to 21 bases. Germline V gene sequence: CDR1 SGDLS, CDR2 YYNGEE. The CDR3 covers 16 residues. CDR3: CASSPGAGGASGELFF. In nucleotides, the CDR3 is TGTGCCAGCAGCCCCGGGGCTGGGGGCGCCAGTGGGGAGCTGTTTTTT.

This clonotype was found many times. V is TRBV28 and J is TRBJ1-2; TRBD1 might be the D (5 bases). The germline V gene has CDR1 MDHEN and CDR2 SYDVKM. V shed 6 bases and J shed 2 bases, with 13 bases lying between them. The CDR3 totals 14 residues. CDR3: CASRGGTLNYGYTF. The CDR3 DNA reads TGTGCCAGCAGGGGCGGGACGTTGAACTATGGCTACACCTTC.

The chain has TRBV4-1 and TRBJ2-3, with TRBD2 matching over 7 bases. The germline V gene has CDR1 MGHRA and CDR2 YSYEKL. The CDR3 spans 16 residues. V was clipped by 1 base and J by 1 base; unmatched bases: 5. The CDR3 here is CASSQVLAGGTDTQYF. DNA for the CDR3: TGCGCCAGCAGCCAAGTTTTAGCGGGCGGCACAGATACGCAGTATTTT.

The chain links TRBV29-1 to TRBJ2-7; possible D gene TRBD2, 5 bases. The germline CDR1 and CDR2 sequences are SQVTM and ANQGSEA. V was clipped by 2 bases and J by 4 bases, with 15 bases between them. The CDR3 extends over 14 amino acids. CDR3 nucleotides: TGCAGCGTTGAATCCCCCCGGGGAAGATACGAGCAGTACTTC. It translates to CSVESPRGRYEQYF.

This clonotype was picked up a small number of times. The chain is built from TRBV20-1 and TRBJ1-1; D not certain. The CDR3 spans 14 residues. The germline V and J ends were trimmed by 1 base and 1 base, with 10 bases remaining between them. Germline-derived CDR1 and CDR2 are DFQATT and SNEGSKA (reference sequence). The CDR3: CSARARVGNTEAFF. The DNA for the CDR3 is TGCAGTGCTAGAGCCCGAGTTGGGAACACTGAAGCTTTCTTT.